These T cell receptor beta chains were read from a single sample in a study of blood T cell repertoires in COVID-19. TCRdb's copy holds only in-frame clones and misses some; the assay was immunoSEQ multiplex PCR. The sample contains about 300,000 clones, 80% to 90% of which appear only once. The sample comprised PBMCs or T cells enriched from blood (not recorded which). These receptors were taken from a man younger than 40 who had recovered from COVID-19. Each CDR3 is given with its conserved first and last residue. Fields, in order: V gene, J gene, CDR3 protein.

v_gene: TRBV7-2
j_gene: TRBJ1-3
CDR3aa: CASSLTGAGRSGNTIYF

v_gene: TRBV20-1
j_gene: TRBJ1-1
CDR3aa: CSASGTVNTEAFF

v_gene: TRBV9
j_gene: TRBJ2-7
CDR3aa: CASSPGDAGAYEQYF

v_gene: TRBV3-1/TRBV3-2
j_gene: TRBJ2-5
CDR3aa: CASTHLETQYF

v_gene: TRBV5-6
j_gene: TRBJ2-7
CDR3aa: CASSFGTSGGTSSYEQYF

v_gene: TRBV5-4
j_gene: TRBJ2-6
CDR3aa: CASSVRDRGAGANVLTF

v_gene: TRBV7-8
j_gene: TRBJ1-1
CDR3aa: CASSSDRNTEAFF

v_gene: TRBV5-1
j_gene: TRBJ2-3
CDR3aa: CASSHSGGAYSTDTQYF

v_gene: TRBV5-4
j_gene: TRBJ2-7
CDR3aa: CASSLDRGGYEQYF

v_gene: TRBV13
j_gene: TRBJ1-2
CDR3aa: CASSFSLTGGIYGYTF

v_gene: TRBV6-5
j_gene: TRBJ2-7
CDR3aa: CASSYGLLPRGEQYF

v_gene: TRBV7-2
j_gene: TRBJ2-7
CDR3aa: CASSLYQATRYEQYF

v_gene: TRBV6-1
j_gene: TRBJ1-2
CDR3aa: CASSDRDSYTF

v_gene: TRBV6-5
j_gene: TRBJ2-1
CDR3aa: CASRPEGRPNNEQFF

v_gene: TRBV7-2
j_gene: TRBJ1-5
CDR3aa: CASSLRRGDQPQHF